The 19 T cell receptor beta chains below come from one sample, sequenced in a study of memory CD4+ T cells and cytomegalovirus serostatus. Repertoires were generated with immunoSEQ multiplex PCR, while TCRdb's copy carries only in-frame clones and drops some. This table holds approximately 53,000 clones, over 65% found once. The sort gate was single viable CD3+CD4+CD8-CD45RO+ cells for memory CD4+ T cells. Material: memory CD4+ T cells from blood. These TCRs come from an adult in good health and CMV-seronegative.

The chain carries TRBV6-6 and TRBJ2-1, with D possibly being TRBD1 or TRBD2 (5 bases each). The CDR3 extends over 14 amino acids. Germline V lookup: CDR1 MNHNY, CDR2 SVGAGI (reference sequence). V dropped 6 bases and J dropped 7 bases, with 16 bases sitting between them. This CDR3 is CASSPVGVQNEQFF. The CDR3, as DNA: TGTGCCAGCAGCCCTGTGGGGGTTCAGAATGAGCAGTTCTTC.

The rearrangement uses TRBV28 and TRBJ2-1, with TRBD1 identical over 7 bases. Germline CDR1 MDHEN, CDR2 SYDVKM. The CDR3 sequence is 12 residues long. V gave up 7 bases and J gave up 8 bases; unmatched junction bases: 5. The CDR3 loop reads CASKDTGDEQFF. CDR3 DNA: TGTGCCAGCAAGGACACAGGGGATGAGCAGTTCTTC.

The chain carries TRBV29-1 and TRBJ1-3; maybe TRBD1 (5 bases). V lost 4 bases to trimming and J lost 4 bases, with 11 bases between them. This CDR3 spans 13 amino acids. Germline CDR1 SQVTM, CDR2 ANQGSEA. CDR3 sequence: CSVAQEGGNTIYF. The CDR3 DNA reads TGCAGCGTTGCCCAGGAGGGGGGAAACACCATATATTTT.

This sequence joins TRBV7-2 and TRBJ2-6; 8 positions agree with TRBD1. Looked up from germline, CDR1 is SGHTA and CDR2 is FQGNSA. J gave up 0 bases and V 1 base, and 8 bases lay outside the gene matches. The CDR3 is 19 amino acids. The CDR3 loop reads CASSLGTGIPTSGANVLTF. The CDR3, as DNA: TGTGCCAGCAGCTTAGGGACAGGGATCCCTACCTCTGGGGCCAACGTCCTGACTTTC.

The chain recombines TRBV2 with TRBJ1-2; 7 bases match TRBD1. With V trimmed by 6 bases and J by 5 bases, 9 bases remained unmatched. The CDR3 sequence is 14 residues long. CDR1 SNHLY and CDR2 FYNNEI come from the germline V gene. The CDR3 DNA reads as TGTGCCAGCAGCGATAGACAGGGCCGGTATGGCTACACCTTC. It translates to CASSDRQGRYGYTF.

The chain recombines TRBV19 with TRBJ2-3; 8 nucleotides align to TRBD1. Trimming removed 4 bases from V and 2 bases from J; junction bases left unmatched: 5. The CDR3 runs 15 residues. Per the germline V gene, CDR1 is LNHDA and CDR2 is SQIVND (reference sequence). CDR3 amino acids: CASSKGQVYTDTQYF. CDR3 DNA: TGTGCCAGTAGTAAGGGACAGGTCTACACAGATACGCAGTATTTT.

The CDR3 is CASSPSPDRTDTQYF. CDR3 DNA sequence: TGTGCCAGCAGCCCGAGCCCGGACCGCACAGATACGCAGTATTTT. J is TRBJ2-3 and V is TRBV9; D unresolved. V lost 4 bases and J 1 base, leaving 13 bases between the germline ends. The CDR3 spans 15 residues. Germline lookup yields CDR1 SGDLS and CDR2 YYNGEE.

The J gene is TRBJ2-7, the V gene TRBV6-5; unclear D gene. The ends were cut back, 0 bases at V and 6 bases at J, with 12 bases in the middle. In germline, CDR1 is MNHEY, CDR2 SVGAGI. The CDR3 runs to 14 residues. DNA of the CDR3: TGTGCCAGCAGTTACTCTGGGTTGAGGCCCGAGCAGTACTTC. It encodes CASSYSGLRPEQYF.

Only one count was recorded for this clone. The chain carries TRBV5-4 and TRBJ2-1; 7 nucleotides align to TRBD2. Losses at the gene ends were 1 base for V and 3 bases for J; bases not matched to a gene: 1. The CDR3 covers 14 residues. Looked up from germline, CDR1 is SGHNT and CDR2 is YYREEE (reference sequence). CDR3 nucleotide sequence: TGTGCCAGCAGCTTGTCGGGGGGCTACAATGAGCAGTTCTTC. Translation gives CASSLSGGYNEQFF.

J is TRBJ2-3 and V is TRBV6-1, with 7 nucleotides matching TRBD2. The V segment lost 5 bases and the J segment 2 bases; nucleotides outside the gene matches: 4. The CDR3 runs to 14 residues. The germline V gene encodes CDR1 MNHNS and CDR2 SASEGT. Here the CDR3 reads CASSTGGDTDTQYF. CDR3 DNA sequence: TGTGCCAGCAGTACGGGAGGCGACACAGATACGCAGTATTTT.

The chain has TRBV5-6 and TRBJ1-4; D might be TRBD1 (6 bases). Germline V gene data show CDR1 as SGHDT and CDR2 as YYEEEE. Trimming took 0 bases from V and 0 from J, leaving 9 bases between them. This CDR3 comprises 16 residues. The CDR3 reads CASSLGTAATNEKLFF. CDR3 nucleotide sequence: TGTGCCAGCAGCTTGGGGACAGCCGCAACTAATGAAAAACTGTTTTTT.

This clone came up once. This chain links TRBV6-6 with TRBJ2-1, with 11 positions matching TRBD2. V shed 2 bases and J 5 bases; nucleotides not matched to a gene: 5. From germline, CDR1 is MNHNY and CDR2 SVGAGI (reference sequence). CDR3 length equals 16 residues. CDR3 sequence (DNA): TGTGCCAGCAGTTACATCGGACTAGCGGGCGACAATGAGCAGTTCTTC. As protein: CASSYIGLAGDNEQFF.

The chain employs TRBV6-1 and TRBJ2-3; no firm D call. The CDR3 consists of 14 residues. Trimming left V 6 bases short and J 2 bases short, with 12 bases between. From germline, CDR1 is MNHNS and CDR2 SASEGT. The chain's CDR3 is CASRPRPNTDTQYF. The DNA of the CDR3 is TGTGCCAGCAGGCCTCGGCCGAACACAGATACGCAGTATTTT.

The V and J genes are TRBV6-1 and TRBJ2-5; no definite D call. In germline, CDR1 is MNHNS, CDR2 SASEGT. This CDR3 is 15 amino acids long. The V gene lost 2 bases and the J gene lost 2 bases, with 12 bases spanning the gap. The CDR3 DNA reads TGTGCCAGCAGTGAATTAAGCACATTGCAAGAGACCCAGTACTTC. It encodes CASSELSTLQETQYF.

This clone is deemed medium-sized. This sequence joins TRBV11-1 and TRBJ2-1; 8 bases align to TRBD2. The CDR3 length is 14 residues. Germline V gene lookup returns CDR1 SGHAT and CDR2 FQDESV (reference sequence). J was trimmed by 7 bases and V by 5 bases; bases with no gene match: 7. This CDR3 is CASSPRGGRNEQFF. The CDR3, as DNA: TGTGCCAGCAGCCCCCGGGGGGGCCGTAATGAGCAGTTCTTC.

This chain links TRBV6-5 with TRBJ1-5, with 8 bases identical to TRBD1. Germline assignment: CDR1 MNHEY and CDR2 SVGAGI. The J segment lost 5 bases and the V segment lost 4 bases, leaving 10 bases of the junction unmatched. The CDR3 sequence is 16 residues long. The DNA of the CDR3 is TGTGCCAGCAGTTCCACGTTTGGCAGGGGGCATCAGCCCCAGCATTTT. Its translation is CASSSTFGRGHQPQHF.

This clone was seen just once. The chain recombines TRBV7-8 with TRBJ1-1; no definite D call. The CDR3 totals 14 residues. The V end was cut by 3 bases, the J end by 7 bases, with 15 bases between. Per the germline V gene, CDR1 is SGHVS and CDR2 is FQNEAQ. Here the CDR3 reads CASSFRRGRVEAFF. CDR3 DNA sequence: TGTGCCAGCAGCTTCCGACGGGGTCGCGTTGAAGCTTTCTTT.

The chain is built from TRBV5-5 and TRBJ2-7, with D uncertain. The V gene lost 2 bases and the J gene lost 3 bases, with 12 bases spanning the gap. The CDR3 length is 14 residues. CDR1 is SGHKS, CDR2 YYEKEE, per germline (reference sequence). CDR3 DNA sequence: TGTGCCAGCAGCTTAAATTGGCAGGACTACGAGCAGTACTTC. Protein product: CASSLNWQDYEQYF.

The chain couples TRBV2 to TRBJ1-1; D ambiguous. Trimming cost V 6 bases and J 1 base, with 12 bases left between them. Germline CDR1 reads SNHLY; CDR2 reads FYNNEI. The CDR3 covers 14 residues. The DNA for the CDR3 is TGTGCCAGCAGACAGACCTTAAAGAACACTGAAGCTTTCTTT. Residues: CASRQTLKNTEAFF.